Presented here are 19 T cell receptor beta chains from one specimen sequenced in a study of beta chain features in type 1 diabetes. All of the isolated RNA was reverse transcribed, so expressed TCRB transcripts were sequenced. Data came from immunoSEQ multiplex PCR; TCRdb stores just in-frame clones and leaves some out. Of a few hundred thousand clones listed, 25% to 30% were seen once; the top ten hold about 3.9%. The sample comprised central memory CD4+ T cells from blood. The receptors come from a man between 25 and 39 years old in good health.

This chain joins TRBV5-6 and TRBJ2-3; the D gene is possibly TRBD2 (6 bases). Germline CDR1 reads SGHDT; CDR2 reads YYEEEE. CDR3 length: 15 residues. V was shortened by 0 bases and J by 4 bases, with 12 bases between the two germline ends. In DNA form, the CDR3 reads TGTGCCAGCAGCTTGGCAAATCCGGGGGCAGATACGCAGTATTTT. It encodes CASSLANPGADTQYF.

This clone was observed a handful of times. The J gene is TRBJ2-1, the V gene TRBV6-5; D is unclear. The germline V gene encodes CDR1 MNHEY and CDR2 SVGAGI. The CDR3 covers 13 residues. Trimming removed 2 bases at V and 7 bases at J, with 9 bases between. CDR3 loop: CASSYEARNEQFF. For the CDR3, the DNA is TGTGCCAGCAGTTACGAGGCTAGAAATGAGCAGTTCTTC.

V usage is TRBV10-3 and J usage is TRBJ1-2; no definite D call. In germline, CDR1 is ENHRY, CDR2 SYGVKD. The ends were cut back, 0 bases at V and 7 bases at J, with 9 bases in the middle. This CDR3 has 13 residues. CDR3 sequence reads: CAISESPSFGYTF. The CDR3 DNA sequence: TGTGCCATCAGTGAGTCCCCGTCTTTTGGCTACACCTTC.

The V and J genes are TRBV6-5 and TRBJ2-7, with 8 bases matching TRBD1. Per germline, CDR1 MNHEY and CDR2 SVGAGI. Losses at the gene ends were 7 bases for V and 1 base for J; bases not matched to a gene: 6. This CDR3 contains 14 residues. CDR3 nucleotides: TGTGCCAGCAAAGACAGGGGTCGTTCCTACGAGCAGTACTTC. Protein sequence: CASKDRGRSYEQYF.

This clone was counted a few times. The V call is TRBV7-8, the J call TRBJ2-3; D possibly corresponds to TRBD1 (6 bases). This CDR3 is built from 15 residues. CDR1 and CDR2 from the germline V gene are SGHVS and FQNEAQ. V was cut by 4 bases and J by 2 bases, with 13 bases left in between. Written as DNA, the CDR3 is TGTGCCAGCAGCTCGACGGGACACCACACAGATACGCAGTATTTT. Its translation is CASSSTGHHTDTQYF.

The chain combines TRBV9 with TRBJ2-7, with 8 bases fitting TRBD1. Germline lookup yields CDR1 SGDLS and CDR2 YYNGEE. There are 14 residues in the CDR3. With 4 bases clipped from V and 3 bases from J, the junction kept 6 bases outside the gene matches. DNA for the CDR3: TGTGCCAGCAGCCCGACCGACAGGGGCTACGAGCAGTACTTC. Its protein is CASSPTDRGYEQYF.

Here the CDR3 DNA reads TGCGCCAGCAGCCAAGTGTGGCGGGAAAGGAAGTACAATGAGCAGTTCTTC. Translated, it gives CASSQVWRERKYNEQFF. This chain connects TRBV4-3 to TRBJ2-1; D is possibly TRBD2 (6 bases). This CDR3 is built from 17 residues. Trimming removed 1 base from V and 4 bases from J, with 17 bases in between. Germline CDR1 LGHNA, CDR2 YSLEER.

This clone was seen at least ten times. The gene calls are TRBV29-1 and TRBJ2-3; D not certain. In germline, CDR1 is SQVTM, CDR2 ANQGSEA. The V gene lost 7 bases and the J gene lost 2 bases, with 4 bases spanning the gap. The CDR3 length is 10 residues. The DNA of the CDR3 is TGCAGCGGCCTCACAGATACGCAGTATTTT. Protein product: CSGLTDTQYF.

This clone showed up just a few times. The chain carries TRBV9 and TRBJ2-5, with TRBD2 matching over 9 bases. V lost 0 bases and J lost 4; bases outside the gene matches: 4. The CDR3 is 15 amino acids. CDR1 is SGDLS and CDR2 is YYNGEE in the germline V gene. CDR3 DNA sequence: TGTGCCAGCAGCGTAGGTCCTAGCGGGACAGAGACCCAGTACTTC. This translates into CASSVGPSGTETQYF.

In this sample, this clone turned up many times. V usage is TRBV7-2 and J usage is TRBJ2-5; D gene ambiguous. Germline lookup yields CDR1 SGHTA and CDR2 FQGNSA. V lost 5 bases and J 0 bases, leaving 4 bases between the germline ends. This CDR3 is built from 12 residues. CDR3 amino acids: CASSPYQETQYF. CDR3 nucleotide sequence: TGTGCCAGCAGCCCGTACCAAGAGACCCAGTACTTC.

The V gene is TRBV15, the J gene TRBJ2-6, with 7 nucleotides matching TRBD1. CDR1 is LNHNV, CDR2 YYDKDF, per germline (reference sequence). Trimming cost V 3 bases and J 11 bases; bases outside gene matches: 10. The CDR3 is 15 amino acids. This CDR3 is CATSRVQQGNYVLTF. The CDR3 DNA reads TGTGCCACCAGCAGGGTTCAACAGGGGAACTACGTCCTGACTTTC.

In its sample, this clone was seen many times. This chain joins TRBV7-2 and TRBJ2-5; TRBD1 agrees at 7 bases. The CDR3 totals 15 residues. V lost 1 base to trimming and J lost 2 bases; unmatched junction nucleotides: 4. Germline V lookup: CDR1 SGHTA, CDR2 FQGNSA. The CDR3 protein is CASSLVGQLQETQYF. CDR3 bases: TGTGCCAGCAGCTTAGTGGGACAGCTTCAAGAGACCCAGTACTTC. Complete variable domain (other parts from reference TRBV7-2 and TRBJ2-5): GAGVSQSPSNKVTEKGKDVELRCDPISGHTALYWYRQSLGQGLEFLIYFQGNSAPDKSGLPSDRFSAERTGGSVSTLTIQRTQQEDSAVYLCASSLVGQLQETQYFGPGTRLLVL.

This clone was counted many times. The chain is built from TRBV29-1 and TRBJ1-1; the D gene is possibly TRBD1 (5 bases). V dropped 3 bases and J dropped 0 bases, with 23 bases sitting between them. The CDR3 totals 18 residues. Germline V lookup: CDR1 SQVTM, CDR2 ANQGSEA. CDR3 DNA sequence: TGCAGCGTTGATCCAAAAGGGCACAGGCATTCAGTGAACACTGAAGCTTTCTTT. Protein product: CSVDPKGHRHSVNTEAFF.

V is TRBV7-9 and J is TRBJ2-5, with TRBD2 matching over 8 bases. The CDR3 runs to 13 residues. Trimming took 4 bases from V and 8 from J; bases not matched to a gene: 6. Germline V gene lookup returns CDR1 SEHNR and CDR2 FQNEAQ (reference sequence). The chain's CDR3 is CASSWGSGETQYF. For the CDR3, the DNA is TGTGCCAGCAGCTGGGGTAGCGGGGAAACCCAGTACTTC.

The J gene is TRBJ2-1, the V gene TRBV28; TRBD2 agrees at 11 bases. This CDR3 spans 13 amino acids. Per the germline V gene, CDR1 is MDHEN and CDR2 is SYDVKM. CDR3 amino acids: CASVRLAGKEQFF. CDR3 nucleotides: TGTGCTAGCGTTCGACTAGCGGGAAAAGAGCAGTTCTTC.

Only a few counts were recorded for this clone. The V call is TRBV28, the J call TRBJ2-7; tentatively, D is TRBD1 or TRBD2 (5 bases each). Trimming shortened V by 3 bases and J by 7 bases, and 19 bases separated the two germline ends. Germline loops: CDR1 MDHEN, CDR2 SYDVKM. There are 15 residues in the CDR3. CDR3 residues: CASSFSLGTGVEQYF. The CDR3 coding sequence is TGTGCCAGCAGTTTTTCTCTCGGGACCGGCGTGGAGCAGTACTTC.

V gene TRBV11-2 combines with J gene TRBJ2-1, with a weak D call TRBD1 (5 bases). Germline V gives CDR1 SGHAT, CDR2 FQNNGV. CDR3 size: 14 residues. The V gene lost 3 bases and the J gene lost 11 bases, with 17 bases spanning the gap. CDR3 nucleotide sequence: TGTGCCAGCAGCTTGGACACCACCCGGGTACAGCAGTTCTTC. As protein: CASSLDTTRVQQFF.

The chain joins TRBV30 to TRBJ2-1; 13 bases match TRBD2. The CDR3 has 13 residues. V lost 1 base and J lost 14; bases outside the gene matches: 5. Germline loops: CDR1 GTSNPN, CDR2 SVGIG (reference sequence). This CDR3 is CAWSDTSGGAKFF. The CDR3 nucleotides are TGTGCCTGGAGTGATACTAGCGGGGGGGCGAAGTTCTTC. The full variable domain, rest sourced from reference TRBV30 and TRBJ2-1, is SQTIHQWPATLVQPVGSPLSLECTVEGTSNPNLYWYRQAAGRGLQLLFYSVGIGQISSEVPQNLSASRPQDRQFILSSKKLLLSDSGFYLCAWSDTSGGAKFFGPGTRLTVL.

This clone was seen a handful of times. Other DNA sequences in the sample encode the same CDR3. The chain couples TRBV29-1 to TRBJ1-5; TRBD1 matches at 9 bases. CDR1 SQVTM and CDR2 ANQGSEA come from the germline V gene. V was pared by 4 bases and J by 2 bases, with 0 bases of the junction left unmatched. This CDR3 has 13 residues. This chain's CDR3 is CSVGTGGNQPQHF. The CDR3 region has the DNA TGCAGCGTTGGGACAGGGGGCAATCAGCCCCAGCATTTT.